The 26 T cell receptor beta chains given below trace back to one sample, sequenced in a study of T cell responses to AZD1222 COVID-19 vaccine. Assay used: immunoSEQ multiplex PCR; TCRdb lists only in-frame clones, some missing. This table holds around 140,000 clones, about 89% found once. The starting material was peripheral blood, obtained 28 days after the second AZD1222 dose. These receptor sequences come from an adult who received the AZD1222 COVID-19 vaccine.

The chain links TRBV25-1 to TRBJ2-1, with 16 nucleotides matching TRBD2. The CDR3 contains 16 residues. Germline assignment: CDR1 MGHDK and CDR2 SYGVNS. V was pared by 4 bases and J by 8 bases, with 5 bases of the junction left unmatched. The CDR3 region has the DNA TGTGCCAGCAGTGGGGGGACTAGCGGGAGGGTGGATGAGCAGTTCTTC. Translation gives CASSGGTSGRVDEQFF.

This sequence joins TRBV7-2 and TRBJ2-5; D unresolved. The ends were cut back, 5 bases at V and 0 bases at J, with 4 bases in the middle. From germline, CDR1 is SGHTA and CDR2 FQGNSA. This CDR3 spans 12 amino acids. This CDR3 is CASSRYQETQYF. In DNA form, the CDR3 reads TGTGCCAGCAGCCGGTACCAAGAGACCCAGTACTTC.

This chain connects TRBV6-4 to TRBJ2-3, with 9 bases fitting TRBD1. V shed 4 bases and J 4 bases; nucleotides not matched to a gene: 3. The CDR3 loop spans 14 amino acids. CDR1 MRHNA and CDR2 SNTAGT come from the germline V gene. CDR3 sequence: CASSAGTGPDTQYF. CDR3 coding DNA: TGTGCCAGCAGTGCCGGGACAGGGCCAGATACGCAGTATTTT.

The chain combines TRBV19 with TRBJ1-4; TRBD1 matches 7 bases. CDR3 length equals 15 residues. V shed 8 bases, J shed 8 bases, and the junction held 14 bases outside the gene matches. Looked up from germline, CDR1 is LNHDA and CDR2 is SQIVND (reference sequence). This CDR3 reads CASRTTYRGREKLFF. The CDR3 DNA follows: TGTGCCAGTCGCACCACCTACAGGGGACGGGAAAAACTGTTTTTT.

The chain has TRBV29-1 and TRBJ1-3; no firm D call. V was clipped by 4 bases and J by 1 base, with 14 bases between them. The CDR3 has 15 residues. Germline loops: CDR1 SQVTM, CDR2 ANQGSEA. The DNA of the CDR3 is TGCAGCGTTGTCGATGGGGTGGCTTCTGGAAACACCATATATTTT. It codes for CSVVDGVASGNTIYF.

The sample holds one count of this clone. The gene calls are TRBV12-3 or TRBV12-4 and TRBJ2-2; D remains unclear. The CDR3 is 13 amino acids. Trimming took off 3 bases at V and 7 bases at J, with 9 bases between the two ends. In DNA, the CDR3 is TGTGCCAGCAGTTTCCGGGCAAACGGGGAGCTGTTTTTT. Its protein is CASSFRANGELFF.

The rearrangement joins TRBV24-1 to TRBJ1-3; unclear D gene. The V end lost 1 base, the J end lost 4 bases, and 10 bases lay between the germline ends. The CDR3 consists of 15 residues. Germline-derived CDR1 and CDR2 are KGHDR and SFDVKD. The CDR3 nucleotides read TGTGCCACCAGTGATTTCTACCGGAGGGGAAACACCATATATTTT. As protein: CATSDFYRRGNTIYF.

The chain links TRBV6-2 or TRBV6-3 to TRBJ2-1, with 9 bases identical to TRBD2. The length of the CDR3 is 16 residues. Germline trimming cut 0 bases from V and 8 bases from J; bases unmatched to any gene: 8. Germline loops: CDR1 MNHEY, CDR2 SVGEGT. The CDR3 region is CASSYSKLAGGDEQFF. The DNA of the CDR3 is TGTGCCAGCAGTTACTCGAAACTAGCGGGTGGAGATGAGCAGTTCTTC.

The chain employs TRBV2 and TRBJ1-1; D gene ambiguous. From germline, CDR1 is SNHLY and CDR2 FYNNEI. Trimming took off 3 bases at V and 8 bases at J, with 10 bases between the two ends. The CDR3 is 12 residues long. The CDR3: CASSDLGREAFF. The CDR3 bases are TGTGCCAGCAGTGACTTGGGCAGGGAAGCTTTCTTT.

The chain links TRBV6-5 to TRBJ1-1; D perhaps matches TRBD1 (5 bases). With 5 bases removed from V and 4 bases from J, the gap between germline ends came to 14 bases. Germline V gene lookup returns CDR1 MNHEY and CDR2 SVGAGI. The CDR3 contains 14 residues. The CDR3 nucleotides read TGTGCCAGCAGTCTCAGGGTGTCGGCCACTGAAGCTTTCTTT. Its translation is CASSLRVSATEAFF.

V and J are TRBV19 and TRBJ1-1, with TRBD1 matching 8 bases. CDR3 length equals 12 residues. CDR1 is LNHDA, CDR2 SQIVND, per germline (reference sequence). V gave up 10 bases and J gave up 4 bases; unmatched junction bases: 5. In DNA, the CDR3 is TGTGCCACCCACAGGGGGAGCACTGAAGCTTTCTTT. Residues: CATHRGSTEAFF. The full variable domain, with the rest looked up from reference TRBV19 and TRBJ1-1, is DGGITQSPKYLFRKEGQNVTLSCEQNLNHDAMYWYRQDPGQGLRLIYYSQIVNDFQKGDIAEGYSVSREKKESFPLTVTSAQKNPTAFYLCATHRGSTEAFFGQGTRLTVV.

The V and J genes are TRBV5-1 and TRBJ1-4; 11 bases fit TRBD1. The trim removed 2 bases at V and 1 base at J, leaving 4 bases unmatched. Germline lookup yields CDR1 SGHRS and CDR2 YFSETQ. This CDR3 contains 17 residues. CDR3 residues: CASSFQGQGVTNEKLFF. The CDR3, as DNA: TGCGCCAGCAGCTTCCAGGGACAGGGGGTAACTAATGAAAAACTGTTTTTT.

This chain uses TRBV24-1 with TRBJ2-3; D is undetermined. The ends were cut back, 6 bases at V and 0 bases at J, with 15 bases in the middle. Germline CDR1 KGHDR, CDR2 SFDVKD. The CDR3 covers 16 residues. The CDR3 loop is CATSRAPPGSTDTQYF. CDR3 nucleotides: TGTGCCACCAGTCGGGCACCCCCTGGGAGCACAGATACGCAGTATTTT.

The chain is built from TRBV30 and TRBJ2-4; no reliable D call. The CDR3 is made up of 13 amino acids. Germline V gives CDR1 GTSNPN, CDR2 SVGIG (reference sequence). Trimming left V 2 bases short and J 12 bases short, with 17 bases between. CDR3 amino acids: CAWSRFTVPYQYF. Here the CDR3 DNA reads TGTGCCTGGAGTAGGTTCACGGTACCCTATCAGTACTTC.

In its sample, this clone was seen once. CDR3 protein: CASSHKGLAGDEQYF. Written as DNA, the CDR3 is TGCGCCAGCAGTCATAAGGGACTAGCGGGAGACGAGCAGTACTTC. The chain uses TRBV23-1 and TRBJ2-7, with 14 bases aligning to TRBD2. TRBV23-1 qualifies as an ORF whose function is uncertain. With V trimmed by 3 bases and J by 5 bases, 3 bases remained unmatched. The CDR3 extends over 15 amino acids.

The V gene is TRBV12-3 or TRBV12-4, the J gene TRBJ1-4, with 7 bases identical to TRBD1. J gave up 8 bases and V 2 bases, and 2 bases lay outside the gene matches. This CDR3 has 13 residues. The CDR3, as DNA: TGTGCCAGCAGTTTACGAGGGGGCGAAAAACTGTTTTTT. Its protein product is CASSLRGGEKLFF.

The chain links TRBV14 to TRBJ1-1; D might be TRBD1 (6 bases). Germline CDR1 and CDR2: SGHDN and FVKESK. There are 14 residues in the CDR3. The germline V and J ends were trimmed by 4 bases and 5 bases, with 14 bases remaining between them. The CDR3 DNA sequence: TGTGCCAGCAGCCGCCTGGGGGGCGAAACTGAAGCTTTCTTT. This codes for CASSRLGGETEAFF.

The chain has TRBV15 and TRBJ2-1, with TRBD2 as a possible D gene (5 bases). Per germline, CDR1 LNHNV and CDR2 YYDKDF (reference sequence). CDR3 length equals 16 residues. The germline V and J ends were trimmed by 0 bases and 7 bases, with 16 bases remaining between them. This chain's CDR3 is CATSRDTGLPGNEQFF. The CDR3 nucleotides are TGTGCCACCAGCAGAGATACCGGACTCCCCGGGAATGAGCAGTTCTTC.

This clone was observed a single time. This rearrangement joins TRBV27 to TRBJ2-7; D could derive from TRBD1 or TRBD2 (5 bases each). CDR1 and CDR2 from the germline V gene are MNHEY and SMNVEV (reference sequence). V was pared by 2 bases and J by 2 bases, with 7 bases between. The CDR3 extends over 13 amino acids. CDR3 loop: CASSLVGAYEQYF. The CDR3 DNA reads as TGTGCCAGCAGTTTAGTGGGGGCCTACGAGCAGTACTTC.

In nucleotides, the CDR3 is TGTGCCAGTACGGGGACAGGGGGCATCGGGGAGCTGTTTTTT. Residues: CASTGTGGIGELFF. V usage is TRBV19 and J usage is TRBJ2-2; 12 bases map to TRBD1. There are 14 residues in the CDR3. Germline V CDR1 and CDR2: LNHDA, SQIVND (reference sequence). Trimming cost V 7 bases and J 7 bases; bases outside gene matches: 4.

The chain recombines TRBV7-2 with TRBJ2-1; unclear D gene. CDR1 is SGHTA and CDR2 is FQGNSA in the germline V gene. The CDR3 length is 13 residues. Deletions cut 7 bases from V and 10 bases from J, with 17 bases between. CDR3 bases: TGTGCCAGCAACTCTAACGGGTTAGGGGAGCAGTTCTTC. Translation gives CASNSNGLGEQFF.

This chain connects TRBV21-1 to TRBJ2-7; the D call TRBD1 from the table was never checked on the DNA. TRBV21-1 is a documented pseudogene. The CDR3 length is 15 residues. CDR3 coding DNA: TGTGCCAGCAGCAAAATGGGGACAGGGCCCTACGAGCAGTACTTC. Translated: CASSKMGTGPYEQYF.

The rearrangement joins TRBV10-3 to TRBJ1-2, with TRBD1 matching 8 bases. The germline V gene has CDR1 ENHRY and CDR2 SYGVKD. This CDR3 has 14 residues. Trimming cost V 2 bases and J 7 bases; bases outside gene matches: 6. CDR3 loop: CAISEGQGWRGYTF. The CDR3 bases are TGTGCCATCAGTGAGGGACAGGGATGGCGTGGCTACACCTTC.

This clone was detected once. The chain is built from TRBV7-8 and TRBJ2-3; TRBD2 matches 7 bases. Germline values: CDR1 SGHVS, CDR2 FQNEAQ. This CDR3 contains 20 residues. The V and J ends lost 2 bases and 3 bases, in that order; junction bases with no gene match: 20. The CDR3 region is CASSLIIGLVGLPKTDTQYF. The DNA of the CDR3 is TGTGCCAGCAGCTTAATTATCGGACTAGTAGGACTCCCGAAAACAGATACGCAGTATTTT.

This clone was observed a handful of times. The V call is TRBV19, the J call TRBJ2-1, with D hard to call. Deletions cut 5 bases from V and 7 bases from J, with 6 bases between. The CDR3 has 11 residues. Germline lookup yields CDR1 LNHDA and CDR2 SQIVND (reference sequence). CDR3 in DNA: TGTGCCAGTAGTCGATGGAATGAGCAGTTCTTC. This sequence encodes CASSRWNEQFF.

CDR3: CASSDLAGGRGTDTQYF. The CDR3 bases are TGTGCCAGCAGCGACCTAGCGGGAGGAAGGGGCACAGATACGCAGTATTTT. This chain joins TRBV7-3 and TRBJ2-3; 11 bases match TRBD2. V lost 5 bases and J lost 1; bases outside the gene matches: 8. Germline-derived CDR1 and CDR2 are SGHTA and FQGTGA. This CDR3 is 17 amino acids long.